Reported below is one T cell receptor beta chain. What antigen it recognizes has not been identified. No base quality information exists; no much larger clone differs at one position. These data belong to a study of cytomegalovirus exposure and HLA in healthy donors (TCRdb year 2017). With respect to the entire study: An earlier analysis of approximately 600 of the donors reported more than 250 Gb of sequence data and approximately 110 million unique TCR beta sequences from roughly 200 million T cells. An early release that covered approximately 600 HLA-typed donors contained 250 to 350 gigabases of sequencing data and tens of millions of unique TCR sequences. Of the roughly 430 genotyped donors, 65% to 90% fell in the genetic ancestry cluster associated with self-reported Caucasian donors. The aim of the study was to test whether cataloging public T cell receptors could identify signatures of past pathogen exposure. The study used immunosequencing to profile the T cell repertoires of several hundred subjects and linked those repertoires to cytomegalovirus serostatus. Besides the first cohort of roughly 640 subjects, a separate validation cohort made up of 120 or so different subjects was used. To predict cytomegalovirus infection status, the study brought together high-throughput TCR immunosequencing, statistical association of individual TCRs with disease status, and machine learning. A later analysis re-examined previously published TCR beta repertoires from roughly 720 donors and added high-resolution HLA genotyping to investigate patterns of TCR occurrence. The later analysis used no new phenotypic data to find candidate immune exposures, relying instead on TCR beta sequences and their occurrence across donors. To decide whether each TCR beta V gene segment behaved as functional or pseudogenic, an earlier analysis of fewer than 750 of the donors relied on high-throughput TCR beta sequencing. Alongside the repertoire data, information on donor age, sex, ethnicity and CMV serostatus was compiled. A later genetic analysis took genome-wide SNP genotypes for 398 of the 666 donors and used that subset as a discovery cohort. All discovery cohort repertoires had been generated on a single sequencing platform. HLA typing covered class I and class II loci at four-digit resolution. The number of donors typed differed by locus, with 629-630 for A, B, C, DRB1 and DQB1, roughly 550 for DQA1, 600 to 610 for DPA1, and some 470 for DPB1. A handful of DR-DQ haplotypes were handled as single units for association and clustering because linkage in the cohort was strong. On average, roughly 240,000 unique TCR beta nucleotide sequences were sequenced per donor among 398 genotyped donors of the cohort, with roughly 18% of those sequences being non-productive.

The CDR1 and CDR2 encoded by the germline V gene are MGHRA and YSYEKL. The cysteine opens and the phenylalanine closes a CDR3 of 16 amino acids. Here the CDR3 DNA is all that survives: 48 bases in frame from base 1. Trimming leaves V shorter by 0 bases and J shorter by 2 bases, with the junction holding 4 bases beyond the gene matches. Library construction relied on the immunoSEQ multiplex PCR assay. The multiplex PCR relied on a mix of 60 forward primers for TCR Vbeta segments and 13 reverse primers for TCR Jbeta segments. The CDR3 region of rearranged TCR beta genes was amplified from genomic DNA with a multiplex PCR assay. On the Illumina HiSeq System, the amplified TCR beta libraries were sequenced as 87-base-pair reads. Turning to the authors' computational methods: A later analysis tallied 70 million to 100 million unique TCR beta chains across the 550 to 850 repertoires, and some 10 million of those chains were shared by two or more donors. Raw reads were error-corrected and collapsed into unique sequences by a nearest-neighbor algorithm in which closely related sequences were merged to remove PCR and sequencing errors. V, D and J gene segments were assigned by aligning CDR3 sequences to IMGT reference sequences. For a sequence to be retained, a match of at least six nucleotides to both a V gene segment and a J gene segment was required. A rearrangement was called productive if the CDR3 had no stop codons and remained in frame with V and J, and every other rearrangement was called non-productive. Following IMGT convention, CDR3 was defined as the stretch from the second conserved V-encoded cysteine up to the conserved J-encoded phenylalanine. Sequences without an unambiguous match to a single V gene segment were excluded from the earlier analysis of several hundred of the donors. An earlier analysis of a few hundred of the donors called V segments functional above 56.7% productive rearrangements and segregating when the between-donor standard deviation exceeded 5%. A statistical classification framework was built for diagnosing cytomegalovirus status from the catalog of TCR beta chain sequences. In a later analysis, TCR nucleotide sequences were compared against IMGT/GENE-DB human TR gene sequences so that V and J genes could be assigned. In a later analysis, CDR3 sequences and most-parsimonious VDJ recombination scenarios were assigned using the TCRdist pipeline. In a later analysis, each TCR beta chain was defined by its CDR3 amino acid sequence together with its V-gene family, and reads lacking a unique V-gene family were excluded. A later analysis removed 592 highly shared, low-generation-probability nucleotide sequences to deal with suspected cross-contamination and a sequencing artifact. In a later analysis, a clonal expansion index for each public chain was calculated from normalized within-repertoire ranks of inferred template counts. A later analysis computed generation probabilities with a VDJ recombination model fitted to out-of-frame rearrangements, and checked the results against IGoR. In a later analysis, hypergeometric tests were used to score TCR-TCR, TCR-HLA and TCR-CMV co-occurrence, with a repertoire-size bias correction applied to TCR pairs. False discovery rates were estimated in a later analysis by permuting HLA or CMV assignments 20 times. In a later analysis, co-occurring TCRs were grouped with DBSCAN, and TCRdist sequence similarity was added when clustering was performed within HLA-allele-positive subsets. Co-occurrence clustering excluded repertoires with fewer than 30,000 or more than 120,000 public chains, plus five with anomalous nucleotide sharing. What TCRdb holds here is the immuneACCESS table cut down to in-frame rearrangements. Part of the clones is not present; checked against another copy, under half of the missing clones reflect an unresolved V gene, and the others are unexplained. That table furnishes V, J and clone size, whereas the DNA furnished D and trimming. The sample data list around 32,000 clones, and around 40% of these were observed just once. Around 2% of the sample is in the top ten clones.

General conclusions and limits of the study: The cohort was sequenced for TCR beta chains only, and without alpha or paired-chain data the features that could be detected were limited. In a later analysis, HLA-associated TCR beta chains were found to be more clonally expanded and to have lower generation probabilities than equally common non-associated chains. Because HLA typing was missing for some donors at each locus, association tests included only the typed subset. An earlier analysis of around 540 of the donors showed that most TCR beta V segments appeared in productive rearrangements either about 87% or about 30% of the time, which broadly matched IMGT annotations. A further reported finding was that TCR beta sequences accurately predicted the HLA-A and HLA-B alleles for most subjects in the first cohort. According to a later analysis, parvovirus B19, influenza, CMV and Epstein-Barr virus appeared linked to several top co-occurrence clusters. A later analysis found that TCR association rates varied across HLA loci, with DRB1 alleles showing the most associated TCRs and HLA-C alleles the fewest. According to a later analysis, most CMV-associated TCR beta chains appeared to be HLA-restricted, and the HLA associations seemed to be driven largely by CMV exposure. A few of the identified cytomegalovirus-associated TCR beta chains were confirmed in vitro to be specific for cytomegalovirus antigens. Assigning TCR associations to individual alleles was difficult when HLA alleles, especially DR and DQ, strongly co-occurred. Because counts were too low, seventeen rarely observed V segments, including chromosome 9 orphons, were excluded from the earlier analysis of a few hundred of the donors. Some IMGT-functional V segments, including TRBV6-2 and TRBV6-3, could not be distinguished by the 87-base-pair reads and were therefore excluded. Roughly uniform sequencing depth across donors was assumed in presence/absence analyses, although this assumption may not hold. A cluster of highly shared sequence variants was judged likely to represent a technical artifact of the sequencing pipeline. Correlated functional status among segregating V segments might reflect linkage disequilibrium, but an unknown experimental factor could not be ruled out. Across donors, most TCR sequences were observed very rarely, whereas some public TCRs were present in many individuals. The study gave a list of about 150 TCR beta chains associated with cytomegalovirus. The authors suggested that the approach could potentially be extended to other disease states and immunological phenotypes. CMV serostatus was the only immune exposure information available for the cohort. In both the original and validation cohorts, the classifier was reported to diagnose cytomegalovirus status with high specificity and sensitivity. In a later genetic analysis, fewer N-insertions in productive TCRs were reported among donors in an Asian-associated ancestry cluster than the roughly 640-donor mean. In a later genetic analysis, a missense DCLRE1C variant was associated with V-gene and J-gene trimming of TCR beta chains, and the association was replicated in an independent cohort. Specific HLA alleles were associated with 15,000 to 20,000 TCR beta sequences at a false discovery rate of 0.05 in a later analysis.

The cohort comprised hundreds of healthy bone marrow donors. All cohort members were sampled while nominally healthy, although unrecorded immune exposures were likely present. The donor tested CMV seronegative and was one of the 352 seronegative cohort members. Every donor gave a peripheral blood sample, and the peripheral blood mononuclear cells from that sample were used for TCR beta sequencing. The Qiagen DNeasy Blood Extraction Kit was used to extract genomic DNA from the blood cell samples. This TCR derives from a woman between 45 and 65 years old in good health and CMV-seronegative. Sequenced input: PBMCs. Here the chain combines TRBV4-1 and TRBJ2-7; 10 central nucleotides agree with TRBD2. CDR3 protein: CASSQEASGRAYEQYF. In nucleotides, the sequence is TGCGCCAGCAGCCAAGAGGCGAGCGGGAGGGCCTACGAGCAGTACTTC.